This T cell receptor (beta chain) came from a study of cytomegalovirus exposure and HLA in healthy donors. Study outcomes and limitations: Later analysis placed DRB1 highest and HLA-C lowest in TCR association rates, which differed by HLA locus.

The V and J ends lost 5 bases and 4 bases, in that order; junction bases with no gene match: 10. The CDR3 is made up of 15 amino acids. Germline CDR1 and CDR2: SEHNR and FQNEAQ (reference sequence). Remarks on this clone: What it recognizes is unknown.

The PCR contained 60 Vbeta and 13 Jbeta primers. Repertoires were generated with immunoSEQ multiplex PCR, while TCRdb's copy carries only in-frame clones and drops some. The sample consists of about 160,000 clones, about 76% of them appearing once. The chain is built from TRBV7-9 and TRBJ2-7; 8 nucleotides agree with TRBD1. This TCR was sampled from a human donor in good health. Sequencing was done on a sample of PBMCs. The CDR3: CASSPWDRTTYEQYF. DNA of the CDR3: TGTGCCAGCAGCCCTTGGGACAGGACCACGTACGAGCAGTACTTC. Full variable domain (missing parts from reference TRBV7-9 and TRBJ2-7): DTGVSQNPRHKITKRGQNVTFRCDPISEHNRLYWYRQTLGQGPEFLTYFQNEAQLEKSRLLSDRFSAERPKGSFSTLEIQRTEQGDSAMYLCASSPWDRTTYEQYFGPGTRLTVT.